The 4 T cell receptor beta chains presented below share a single source sample, sequenced in a study of pediatric ulcerative colitis. The protocol was immunoSEQ multiplex PCR, while the TCRdb copy is restricted to in-frame clones and leaves out a portion. The sample lists about 24,000 clones; approximately 71% were seen once. The rectum was sampled with one to two pinch biopsies at colonoscopy. The sequencing input was gut tissue. All receptors derive from a boy between 5 and 17 years old with severe ulcerative colitis.

The CDR3 region has the DNA TGTGCCAGCAGCCCCAAAGTGGTAAAACAAGAGACCCAGTACTTC. Translation: CASSPKVVKQETQYF. The chain uses TRBV7-6 and TRBJ2-5; D is unclear. V lost 5 bases and J 2 bases, leaving 15 bases between the germline ends. Germline values: CDR1 SGHVS, CDR2 FNYEAQ. The CDR3 covers 15 residues. Based on the CDR3 plus reference TRBV7-6 and TRBJ2-5, the full variable domain is GAGVSQSPRYKVTKRGQDVALRCDPISGHVSLYWYRQALGQGPEFLTYFNYEAQQDKSGLPNDRFSAERPEGSISTLTIQRTEQRDSAMYRCASSPKVVKQETQYFGPGTRLLVL.

V and J are TRBV6-6 and TRBJ2-7; D is undetermined. The V end was cut by 0 bases, the J end by 3 bases, with 6 bases between. The CDR3 has 13 residues. CDR1 and CDR2 (germline): MNHNY, SVGAGI (reference sequence). CDR3 in DNA: TGTGCCAGCAGTTACTCTAGGAACTACGAGCAGTACTTC. It encodes CASSYSRNYEQYF.

The chain joins TRBV29-1 to TRBJ1-1; D not certain. The germline V gene encodes CDR1 SQVTM and CDR2 ANQGSEA. The CDR3 sequence is 12 residues long. The germline V and J ends were trimmed by 7 bases and 1 base, with 10 bases remaining between them. CDR3 residues: CSAKEGNTEAFF. CDR3 nucleotide sequence: TGCAGCGCTAAGGAAGGGAACACTGAAGCTTTCTTT.

This chain joins TRBV29-1 and TRBJ2-5; TRBD1 is a possible D gene (6 bases). V lost 5 bases and J lost 3, with 25 bases in between. The CDR3 runs 17 residues. From germline, CDR1 is SQVTM and CDR2 ANQGSEA. This CDR3 is CSVIWGRKPGHEETQYF. CDR3 sequence (DNA): TGCAGCGTTATATGGGGGCGAAAACCGGGACACGAAGAGACCCAGTACTTC.